These 29 T cell receptor beta chains were all obtained from the same sample, sequenced in a study of a mutant IDH1 vaccine in newly diagnosed glioma. Time point given: week 11, during vaccination. The study gave 300 ug of mutant IDH1 20-mer peptide per vaccine dose, with topical imiquimod. These TCRs are of unknown antigen specificity. Measured with immunoSEQ multiplex PCR; TCRdb has only the in-frame clones, and not every one. This sample has 110,000 or so clones, with roughly 90% found just once. The sample in question was PBMCs, obtained from a glioma patient whose treatment included an IDH1 peptide vaccine. The receptors were sampled from a woman in her 50s with glioma.

This chain connects TRBV28 to TRBJ2-2; no definite D call. The V end was cut by 6 bases, the J end by 3 bases, with 8 bases between. The CDR3 is 13 amino acids. Germline loops: CDR1 MDHEN, CDR2 SYDVKM. CDR3 region: CASRHRDTGELFF. The CDR3 nucleotides are TGTGCCAGCAGGCACAGAGACACCGGGGAGCTGTTTTTT.

The rearrangement links TRBV6-1 to TRBJ2-7; the D is unclear. Germline CDR1 reads MNHNS; CDR2 reads SASEGT. The length of the CDR3 is 13 residues. Trimming cost V 8 bases and J 2 bases, with 13 bases left between them. The CDR3 DNA reads TGTGCCAGCTACGCAGGCCCAACCTACGAGCAGTACTTC. Translating gives CASYAGPTYEQYF.

The J gene is TRBJ1-1, the V gene TRBV6-1; no clear D gene. The germline CDR1 and CDR2 sequences are MNHNS and SASEGT. There are 16 residues in the CDR3. Trimming took off 4 bases at V and 2 bases at J, with 17 bases between the two ends. The CDR3 sequence: CASSGGGLRVNTEAFF. The CDR3 region has the DNA TGTGCCAGCAGTGGAGGCGGCTTGAGAGTCAACACTGAAGCTTTCTTT.

The chain has TRBV6-5 and TRBJ2-1, with 9 bases that match TRBD2. This CDR3 comprises 15 residues. Germline V gene sequence: CDR1 MNHEY, CDR2 SVGAGI. J lost 6 bases, V lost 2 bases, and 5 bases had no gene match. The CDR3 DNA reads TGTGCCAGCAGTTACGTCCGCGGGAGGGCCAATGAGCAGTTCTTC. Translating it yields CASSYVRGRANEQFF.

The chain uses TRBV27 and TRBJ1-1; TRBD1 might be the D (6 bases). CDR1 is MNHEY, CDR2 SMNVEV, per germline (reference sequence). Deletions cut 5 bases from V and 8 bases from J, with 12 bases between. The CDR3 has 12 residues. Here the CDR3 DNA reads TGTGCCAGCAGTCGAATGGGACAAGAAGCTTTCTTT. Translating gives CASSRMGQEAFF.

The genes are TRBV27 and TRBJ1-2, with 8 bases that match TRBD1. The CDR3 spans 18 residues. Germline loops: CDR1 MNHEY, CDR2 SMNVEV (reference sequence). V lost 10 bases, J lost 3 bases, and 22 bases stayed unmatched. The CDR3 reads CATLPTGQGIWTDYGYTF. The CDR3 DNA reads as TGTGCCACCCTTCCTACAGGACAGGGTATCTGGACTGACTATGGCTACACCTTC.

The V call is TRBV27, the J call TRBJ1-2; D perhaps matches TRBD1 (5 bases). Trimming took off 1 base at V and 2 bases at J, with 23 bases between the two ends. The CDR3 runs 19 residues. Germline V gives CDR1 MNHEY, CDR2 SMNVEV (reference sequence). The CDR3 spells CASSLWTLTGDRLNYGYTF. CDR3 in DNA: TGTGCCAGCAGTTTATGGACACTAACCGGGGACCGGCTCAACTATGGCTACACCTTC.

This clone was detected a few times. V usage is TRBV28 and J usage is TRBJ2-3; D is unclear. The germline CDR1 and CDR2 sequences are MDHEN and SYDVKM. The CDR3 runs to 11 residues. V lost 7 bases to trimming and J lost 3 bases, with 5 bases between them. The CDR3 nucleotides read TGTGCCAGCACAGATACAGATACGCAGTATTTT. As protein: CASTDTDTQYF. The full variable domain, in which reference TRBV28 and TRBJ2-3 provide the parts outside the CDR3, is DVKVTQSSRYLVKRTGEKVFLECVQDMDHENMFWYRQDPGLGLRLIYFSYDVKMKEKGDIPEGYSVSREKKERFSLILESASTNQTSMYLCASTDTDTQYFGPGTRLTVL.

The genes are TRBV7-9 and TRBJ2-7; TRBD2 aligns across 10 bases. Germline V CDR1 and CDR2: SEHNR, FQNEAQ (reference sequence). The length of the CDR3 is 12 residues. J lost 5 bases, V lost 11 bases, and 6 bases had no gene match. CDR3 region: CAGASGSDEQYF. The CDR3 DNA sequence: TGTGCCGGGGCTAGCGGGAGCGACGAGCAGTACTTC.

The J gene is TRBJ1-1, the V gene TRBV2; 7 bases align to TRBD1. Per germline, CDR1 SNHLY and CDR2 FYNNEI. V lost 4 bases and J lost 0; bases outside the gene matches: 2. The CDR3 spans 14 residues. The CDR3 is CASSGDSVNTEAFF. The CDR3 DNA reads as TGTGCCAGCAGTGGGGACAGCGTGAACACTGAAGCTTTCTTT.

The CDR3 here is CASSNSGATDTQYF. CDR3 nucleotide sequence: TGTGCCAGCTCTAATAGCGGGGCCACAGATACGCAGTATTTT. The chain couples TRBV5-4 to TRBJ2-3; 8 nucleotides agree with TRBD2. The CDR3 is 14 residues long. The J segment lost 2 bases and the V segment lost 7 bases, leaving 6 bases of the junction unmatched. Germline V lookup: CDR1 SGHNT, CDR2 YYREEE (reference sequence).

The V gene is TRBV5-4, the J gene TRBJ2-7; perhaps TRBD2 as D (6 bases). This CDR3 region has 14 residues. Trimming shortened V by 4 bases and J by 0 bases, and 11 bases separated the two germline ends. CDR1 SGHNT and CDR2 YYREEE come from the germline V gene (reference sequence). CDR3 in DNA: TGTGCCAGCAGCCCGGGAGCTGTCTCCTACGAGCAGTACTTC. Amino acid sequence: CASSPGAVSYEQYF.

The rearrangement uses TRBV30 and TRBJ2-3; perhaps D is TRBD1 or TRBD2 (5 bases each). Germline values: CDR1 GTSNPN, CDR2 SVGIG (reference sequence). The CDR3 is made up of 15 amino acids. The V and J ends lost 3 bases and 0 bases respectively, with 13 bases between them. The CDR3 DNA reads TGTGCCTGGAGGGAGGCAGGGAAAAGCACAGATACGCAGTATTTT. Protein: CAWREAGKSTDTQYF.

The table lists this clone with a few counts. This chain connects TRBV9 to TRBJ2-5; 14 bases align to TRBD2. CDR1 is SGDLS and CDR2 is YYNGEE in the germline V gene. The CDR3 has 16 amino acids. Trimming took 4 bases from V and 4 from J; bases not matched to a gene: 6. CDR3 amino acids: CASSPTSGRAGETQYF. The CDR3 DNA reads as TGTGCCAGCAGCCCGACTAGCGGGAGGGCCGGAGAGACCCAGTACTTC.

This chain links TRBV19 with TRBJ2-3, with D hard to call. From germline, CDR1 is LNHDA and CDR2 SQIVND (reference sequence). V lost 5 bases and J 2 bases, leaving 17 bases between the germline ends. The CDR3 runs to 16 residues. For the CDR3, the DNA is TGTGCCAGTAGTCCTCACCGGACGTATTTCACAGATACGCAGTATTTT. Translation: CASSPHRTYFTDTQYF.

The chain is built from TRBV27 and TRBJ1-3; D is unclear. The CDR3 length is 15 residues. The V gene lost 5 bases and the J gene lost 0 bases, with 11 bases spanning the gap. Germline V lookup: CDR1 MNHEY, CDR2 SMNVEV (reference sequence). CDR3 coding DNA: TGTGCCAGCAGTGTTAACAGTGACTCTGGAAACACCATATATTTT. Translation: CASSVNSDSGNTIYF.

V gene TRBV9 combines with J gene TRBJ1-3; D possibly corresponds to TRBD1 (5 bases). CDR3 length equals 15 residues. With 8 bases removed from V and 0 bases from J, the gap between germline ends came to 15 bases. Germline V lookup: CDR1 SGDLS, CDR2 YYNGEE. The CDR3 protein is CASNLQGLSGNTIYF. The CDR3, as DNA: TGTGCCAGTAACCTTCAGGGCCTCTCTGGAAACACCATATATTTT.

The gene calls are TRBV19 and TRBJ1-1; D may be TRBD1 (6 bases). Germline loops: CDR1 LNHDA, CDR2 SQIVND (reference sequence). The CDR3 sequence is 13 residues long. Trimming took off 6 bases at V and 1 base at J, with 9 bases between the two ends. The CDR3 DNA reads TGTGCCAGTAGCGGACAGTCGAACACTGAAGCTTTCTTT. It specifies CASSGQSNTEAFF.

The chain recombines TRBV28 with TRBJ2-1; 9 nucleotides agree with TRBD2. With V trimmed by 2 bases and J by 9 bases, 5 bases remained unmatched. This CDR3 is 14 amino acids long. Germline V gene lookup returns CDR1 MDHEN and CDR2 SYDVKM. The CDR3 bases are TGTGCCAGCAGTTTAGCGGGAGGGTATTCTGAGCAGTTCTTC. Translated: CASSLAGGYSEQFF.

V is TRBV9 and J is TRBJ2-4; 11 bases are shared with TRBD2. CDR3 size: 13 residues. The J segment lost 7 bases and the V segment lost 4 bases, leaving 1 base of the junction unmatched. Per germline, CDR1 SGDLS and CDR2 YYNGEE. As DNA, the CDR3 is TGTGCCAGCAGCTCTAGCGGGAGGAACATTCAGTACTTC. This sequence encodes CASSSSGRNIQYF.

This chain uses TRBV5-4 with TRBJ2-2; TRBD1 matches 9 bases. Germline V gives CDR1 SGHNT, CDR2 YYREEE (reference sequence). V was pared by 4 bases and J by 1 base, with 8 bases of the junction left unmatched. The CDR3 loop spans 17 amino acids. The CDR3 protein is CASSLGTGKWNTGELFF. The DNA for the CDR3 is TGTGCCAGCAGCCTCGGGACAGGGAAATGGAACACCGGGGAGCTGTTTTTT.

The chain uses TRBV7-9 and TRBJ2-3; 7 bases agree with TRBD1. The V gene's germline CDR1 is SEHNR and CDR2 FQNEAQ (reference sequence). Trimming cost V 5 bases and J 1 base; bases outside gene matches: 6. CDR3 length equals 15 residues. The CDR3 here is CASSNPGQRTDTQYF. The CDR3 DNA follows: TGTGCCAGCAGCAACCCGGGACAGCGCACAGATACGCAGTATTTT.

This chain joins TRBV7-9 and TRBJ1-4; 10 bases match TRBD1. Trimming at V came to 5 bases and at J to 5 bases, leaving 2 bases not matched to a gene. The CDR3 has 14 amino acids. Germline CDR1 SEHNR, CDR2 FQNEAQ (reference sequence). The CDR3 sequence: CASSPGQGNEKLFF. The CDR3 DNA is TGTGCCAGCAGCCCGGGACAGGGGAATGAAAAACTGTTTTTT.

This chain joins TRBV9 and TRBJ2-7, with D perhaps given as TRBD1 or TRBD2 (5 bases each). CDR1 and CDR2 from the germline V gene are SGDLS and YYNGEE. CDR3 length equals 15 residues. V shed 4 bases and J shed 4 bases, with 18 bases lying between them. The CDR3 nucleotides are TGTGCCAGCAGCTCCCCCCGGGGACCTTCTTACGAGCAGTACTTC. This codes for CASSSPRGPSYEQYF. The variable domain in full, with the rest retrieved from reference TRBV9 and TRBJ2-7, is DSGVTQTPKHLITATGQRVTLRCSPRSGDLSVYWYQQSLDQGLQFLIQYYNGEERAKGNILERFSAQQFPDLHSELNLSSLELGDSALYFCASSSPRGPSYEQYFGPGTRLTVT.

The CDR3 nucleotides read TGTGCCTGGAGCGGACTAGCGGGTCTCTCCTACAATGAGCAGTTCTTC. This translates into CAWSGLAGLSYNEQFF. The J gene is TRBJ2-1, the V gene TRBV30, with 11 bases matching TRBD2. Trimming at V came to 3 bases and at J to 0 bases, leaving 4 bases not matched to a gene. The CDR3 length is 16 residues. The germline V gene encodes CDR1 GTSNPN and CDR2 SVGIG (reference sequence).

The rearrangement uses TRBV10-3 and TRBJ2-5; D is possibly TRBD2 (6 bases). The CDR3 contains 12 residues. Per germline, CDR1 ENHRY and CDR2 SYGVKD. V lost 6 bases to trimming and J lost 7 bases, with 12 bases between them. This chain's CDR3 is CAISPTAGTQYF. CDR3 nucleotide sequence: TGTGCCATCAGCCCGACAGCGGGGACCCAGTACTTC.

This rearrangement joins TRBV21-1 to TRBJ2-7; TRBD2 is taken as the D call from the table, unchecked against the DNA. TRBV21-1 is recorded as a pseudogene. This CDR3 has 15 amino acids. The CDR3 nucleotides are TGTGCCAGCCCCCCCGGACTAGCGCGATACTACGAGCAGTACTTC. Residues: CASPPGLARYYEQYF.

The CDR3 DNA reads TGCGCCAGCAGCTTGGACCCGCGAGCAGTCACTGAGCAGTTCTTC. Translating gives CASSLDPRAVTEQFF. The V and J genes are TRBV5-1 and TRBJ2-1, with D hard to call. The V end was cut by 0 bases, the J end by 9 bases, with 16 bases between. The CDR3 has 15 residues. Looked up from germline, CDR1 is SGHRS and CDR2 is YFSETQ. The entire variable domain, with the rest obtained from reference TRBV5-1 and TRBJ2-1, is as follows: KAGVTQTPRYLIKTRGQQVTLSCSPISGHRSVSWYQQTPGQGLQFLFEYFSETQRNKGNFPGRFSGRQFSNSRSEMNVSTLELGDSALYLCASSLDPRAVTEQFFGPGTRLTVL.

The chain carries TRBV30 and TRBJ2-3, with a weak D call TRBD1 (7 bases). V shed 5 bases and J shed 5 bases, with 14 bases lying between them. Looked up from germline, CDR1 is GTSNPN and CDR2 is SVGIG (reference sequence). The CDR3 contains 13 residues. The chain's CDR3 is CAWSGGNGDTQYF. The CDR3, as DNA: TGTGCCTGGTCAGGGGGGAATGGAGATACGCAGTATTTT.